The entry that follows covers one T cell receptor beta chain sequence. This clone has more than one count but fewer than ten. Which antigen it targets is not known. One base away there is no much larger clone; base qualities are not given. The data belong to a study of sequential checkpoint blockade in melanoma (dated by TCRdb to the late 2010s). In terms of the full investigation: Patients were randomized 1:1 to first-line nivolumab followed by ipilimumab (arm A) or ipilimumab followed by nivolumab (arm B). About 82% of the matched tumor biopsy pairs taken before and after treatment were from the same lesion. Twenty-two patients had matched tumor biopsies taken before treatment and at week 13, after single-agent nivolumab (arm A) or ipilimumab (arm B). Maintenance nivolumab came after each of the two trial sequences. DNA from approximately 88 pretreatment melanoma tumor samples was subjected to TCRbeta immunosequencing.

TCRbeta CDR3 regions were immunosequenced from genomic DNA with the immunoSEQ Assay. Genomic DNA was amplified by bias-controlled multiplex PCR before high-throughput sequencing. Under the source paper's analysis protocol: To quantify the absolute abundance of each unique TCRbeta CDR3 region, the sequences were collapsed and filtered. Clonality, defined as 1 minus Pielou's evenness, was calculated using only productive rearrangements. Tumor T-cell fraction was calculated by normalizing TCRbeta template counts to the amount of usable DNA, which was estimated from several housekeeping genes. A previously published method was used to identify clones with significantly greater frequencies in on-treatment samples than in baseline samples. TCRdb re-hosts the immuneACCESS table, in-frame sequences only. Its copies lack some clones; in the studies checked, an unresolved V gene accounts for under half of them, and the cause for the rest is not known. For V, J and clone size, that table is used; D and trimming come from the DNA. This sample is represented by about 37,000 clones; 32% of them were singletons. Of the sample, 1.6% falls within the top ten clones.

V has 4 bases trimmed and J has 0 bases trimmed; junction bases matching no gene number 6. Measured from the cysteine to the phenylalanine, the CDR3 is 17 residues long. CDR3 DNA only is kept here, 51 bases in frame from base 1. The germline V gene yields SGHNT for CDR1 and YENEEA for CDR2. General conclusions and limits of the study: Small sample sizes and reduced statistical power limited the within-arm analyses of tumor T-cell fraction. PD-L1 staining and CD8+ T-cell counts correlated with tumor T-cell fraction and clonality, whereas mutational load did not. In the nivolumab-first arm (arm A), an association was found between pretreatment tumor TIL clonality and response (P = .04). Achieving clinical benefit was about 30 times more likely for patients whose tumor T-cell fraction and clonality increased by week 13. Validation of the response-prediction model combining TCR metrics and mutation burden is needed in larger, independent patient cohorts.

This specimen's treatment or condition label, per the study, means: randomized to nivolumab then ipilimumab (arm A) or the reverse (arm B). None of the trial patients had been given prior DNA-damaging chemotherapy. CheckMate 064, a randomized, open-label phase II trial of sequential checkpoint blockade, was the source of the samples, all of which came from patients with melanoma. Genomic DNA from formalin-fixed paraffin-embedded (FFPE) tissue samples was used for tumor TCR sequencing. Sequenced here: tumor tissue (inferred from file names), sampled from a patient given nivolumab and ipilimumab in sequence. Here the chain combines TRBV11-3 and TRBJ2-1; TRBD1 agrees with 10 junctional bases. The receptor comes from a human donor with melanoma. CDR3 reads: CASSSRQGAGSYNEQFF. The nucleotide sequence reads as follows: TGTGCCAGCAGCTCCAGACAGGGGGCGGGCTCCTACAATGAGCAGTTCTTC.